The 18 T cell receptor beta chains in this list originate from one sample, sequenced in a study of T cell responses to AZD1222 COVID-19 vaccine. Assay used: immunoSEQ multiplex PCR; TCRdb lists only in-frame clones, some missing. Found here are approximately 160,000 clones, approximately 90% of them singletons; the top ten hold around 3%. Source: peripheral blood, taken on day 0 of AZD1222 vaccination. The receptor set was obtained from an adult in good health.

The chain has TRBV14 and TRBJ2-7; tentative D call: TRBD1 (6 bases). CDR1 and CDR2 (germline): SGHDN, FVKESK. The CDR3 has 16 residues. The germline V and J ends were trimmed by 6 bases and 0 bases, with 18 bases remaining between them. The CDR3 DNA sequence: TGTGCCAGCAGTTTCGCCGGGACACCGAGCTCCTACGAGCAGTACTTC. Protein product: CASSFAGTPSSYEQYF. The full variable domain, rest sourced from reference TRBV14 and TRBJ2-7, is EAGVTQFPSHSVIEKGQTVTLRCDPISGHDNLYWYRRVMGKEIKFLLHFVKESKQDESGMPNNRFLAERTGGTYSTLKVQPAELEDSGVYFCASSFAGTPSSYEQYFGPGTRLTVT.

This clone was detected once. The V and J genes are TRBV6-5 and TRBJ1-5, with 9 nucleotides matching TRBD1. Trimming cost V 5 bases and J 5 bases; bases outside gene matches: 1. Germline CDR1 reads MNHEY; CDR2 reads SVGAGI. The CDR3 totals 13 residues. Here the CDR3 reads CASSTGGDQPQHF. DNA for the CDR3: TGTGCCAGCAGTACAGGGGGCGATCAGCCCCAGCATTTT.

This rearrangement joins TRBV5-1 to TRBJ1-6; D is unclear. The length of the CDR3 is 17 residues. Germline assignment: CDR1 SGHRS and CDR2 YFSETQ. With 2 bases removed from V and 7 bases from J, the gap between germline ends came to 19 bases. Here the CDR3 DNA reads TGCGCCAGCAGCTTAGTCGATGGCCCGACTAAAAATTCACCCCTCCACTTT. Translating it yields CASSLVDGPTKNSPLHF.

This clone was recorded once. The genes are TRBV19 and TRBJ2-6; the D is unclear. The germline V gene has CDR1 LNHDA and CDR2 SQIVND (reference sequence). The CDR3 spans 15 residues. Deletions cut 6 bases from V and 4 bases from J, with 13 bases between. The CDR3 DNA follows: TGTGCCAGTAGCCCTAGGCAGTCCGGGGCCAACGTCCTGACTTTC. Its translation: CASSPRQSGANVLTF.

The chain is built from TRBV9 and TRBJ1-2; the D gene is possibly TRBD1 (6 bases). The germline gives CDR1 SGDLS, CDR2 YYNGEE. CDR3 length equals 15 residues. Between the trimmed V and J ends, which lost 0 bases and 4 bases, there was a span of 13 bases. The CDR3 sequence is CASSVAPQGGYGYTF. CDR3 sequence (DNA): TGTGCCAGCAGCGTAGCGCCACAGGGAGGCTATGGCTACACCTTC.

V gene TRBV28 combines with J gene TRBJ1-1; tentative D call: TRBD1 (5 bases). The CDR3 contains 13 residues. Trimming shortened V by 7 bases and J by 1 base, and 10 bases separated the two germline ends. From germline, CDR1 is MDHEN and CDR2 SYDVKM. CDR3 nucleotides: TGTGCCAGCATAGGGGTGGGGAACACTGAAGCTTTCTTT. This translates into CASIGVGNTEAFF.

The chain has TRBV7-2 and TRBJ2-5; perhaps TRBD1 as D (5 bases). The CDR3 spans 14 residues. Trimming took 1 base from V and 3 from J, leaving 9 bases between them. Germline V gene lookup returns CDR1 SGHTA and CDR2 FQGNSA. CDR3 sequence: CASSLVAREETQYF. Written as DNA, the CDR3 is TGTGCCAGCAGCTTAGTCGCCAGGGAAGAGACCCAGTACTTC. Based on the CDR3 plus reference TRBV7-2 and TRBJ2-5, the full variable domain is GAGVSQSPSNKVTEKGKDVELRCDPISGHTALYWYRQSLGQGLEFLIYFQGNSAPDKSGLPSDRFSAERTGGSVSTLTIQRTQQEDSAVYLCASSLVAREETQYFGPGTRLLVL.

The chain is built from TRBV2 and TRBJ2-7; tentatively, D is TRBD2 (6 bases). Trimming removed 6 bases from V and 4 bases from J, with 22 bases in between. CDR1 SNHLY and CDR2 FYNNEI come from the germline V gene. The CDR3 is 16 amino acids. The CDR3 loop reads CASSDSSGSGRYEQYF. The CDR3 bases are TGTGCCAGCAGCGATTCGTCTGGGTCAGGGAGGTACGAGCAGTACTTC.

The V gene is TRBV27, the J gene TRBJ2-7; D gene unclear. Germline V gives CDR1 MNHEY, CDR2 SMNVEV (reference sequence). CDR3 length: 13 amino acids. V was shortened by 8 bases and J by 6 bases, with 17 bases between the two germline ends. The CDR3, as DNA: TGTGCCAGCTGGGCTCCCCGCGCACGCGAGCAGTACTTC. Translated, it gives CASWAPRAREQYF.

This rearrangement joins TRBV11-2 to TRBJ2-1; 14 bases are a match to TRBD2. Germline V gives CDR1 SGHAT, CDR2 FQNNGV. The CDR3 has 19 amino acids. After removal of 1 base from V and 3 bases from J, the junction contained 8 bases not matched to a gene. The CDR3 DNA reads TGTGCCAGCAGCTTAGGTGGGACTAGCGGGGGCCCCGTCTACAATGAGCAGTTCTTC. As protein: CASSLGGTSGGPVYNEQFF.

Concerning this clone itself: Given the absence of the conserved phenylalanine or tryptophan at the CDR3 end, a read error is likely. No DNA is shown, since the ends of the CDR3 on it are uncertain; the CDR3 is the one TCRdb lists. This CDR3 reads CASSLRDRNRVR. This chain links TRBV7-9 with TRBJ1-1; TRBD1 is the table's D call, not checked against the DNA. Germline-derived CDR1 and CDR2 are SEHNR and FQNEAQ (reference sequence). Both ends counted, the CDR3 spans 12 residues.

The rearrangement uses TRBV5-8 and TRBJ2-1, with a possible D match to TRBD2 (6 bases). This CDR3 is 14 amino acids long. The germline V gene encodes CDR1 SGHTS and CDR2 YDEGEE. Trimming left V 4 bases short and J 8 bases short, with 16 bases between. The CDR3 loop reads CASSPYGGNHEQFF. The CDR3 DNA reads as TGTGCCAGCAGCCCGTACGGGGGAAACCATGAGCAGTTCTTC.

The V and J genes are TRBV7-9 and TRBJ1-2; D is uncertain. The V end lost 5 bases, the J end lost 7 bases, and 14 bases lay between the germline ends. CDR3 length equals 13 residues. Per the germline V gene, CDR1 is SEHNR and CDR2 is FQNEAQ (reference sequence). CDR3 in DNA: TGTGCCAGCAGCCCAGCCGCCTCAGCTGGCTACACCTTC. Translation gives CASSPAASAGYTF.

The chain employs TRBV6-5 and TRBJ1-2, with TRBD1 matching 7 bases. The CDR3 spans 14 residues. V was clipped by 6 bases and J by 3 bases; unmatched bases: 7. CDR1 and CDR2 from the germline V gene are MNHEY and SVGAGI. This CDR3 is CASSQGQWDYGYTF. CDR3 bases: TGTGCCAGCAGCCAGGGACAGTGGGACTATGGCTACACCTTC.

Remarks on this clone: Additional DNA sequences in this sample encode the identical CDR3. V usage is TRBV5-1 and J usage is TRBJ2-7, with D unresolved. Germline V gene data show CDR1 as SGHRS and CDR2 as YFSETQ. CDR3 length equals 14 residues. V lost 0 bases, J lost 0 bases, and 7 bases lay in between. CDR3 nucleotides: TGCGCCAGCAGCTTGGGGCCGGGCTCCTACGAGCAGTACTTC. Its protein product is CASSLGPGSYEQYF.

The chain uses TRBV7-8 and TRBJ2-7, with TRBD2 matching 8 bases. The CDR3 length is 14 residues. J gave up 3 bases and V 2 bases, and 3 bases lay outside the gene matches. Germline CDR1 is SGHVS and CDR2 is FQNEAQ. Here the CDR3 DNA reads TGTGCCAGCAGCTTAAGCGCGGGGGGCTACGAGCAGTACTTC. This translates into CASSLSAGGYEQYF.

The chain carries TRBV21-1 and TRBJ1-4. TRBV21-1 is given as a pseudogene. This CDR3 spans 14 amino acids. CDR3 nucleotide sequence: TGTGCCAGCAGCAAAGCGGTGGCCGGGGAAAAACTGTTTTTT. Translation gives CASSKAVAGEKLFF.

The J gene is TRBJ2-1, the V gene TRBV11-1, with 8 bases fitting TRBD2. J was trimmed by 3 bases and V by 3 bases; bases with no gene match: 4. The germline V gene has CDR1 SGHAT and CDR2 FQDESV (reference sequence). The CDR3 is 15 residues long. CDR3: CASSLAGGYYNEQFF. The CDR3 DNA reads TGTGCCAGCAGCTTGGCGGGGGGTTACTACAATGAGCAGTTCTTC.